This T cell receptor (beta chain) originates from a study of beta chain features in type 1 diabetes. Findings and limits, study-wide: In every one of the four CD4+ subsets, TCRB CDR3s were moderately but significantly shorter in Type 1 diabetes patients. At VDJ recombination sites, type 1 diabetes patients had fewer insertions and more deleted nucleotides. For patients, the naive, central memory and Treg TCRB repertoires appeared more alike than for healthy donors.

Only a few counts were recorded for this clone. Its target is not known. The length of the CDR3 is 17 residues. V lost 7 bases and J lost 0; bases outside the gene matches: 11. Germline-derived CDR1 and CDR2 are SGHTA and FQGTGA. The sequenced template was cDNA made from the entire isolated RNA. Sequencing used immunoSEQ multiplex PCR; TCRdb keeps in-frame clones, though not all of them. The top ten hold 0.0095% to 0.012% of the sample, which has approximately 360,000 clones, roughly 13% seen once. This receptor was taken from a woman under 30 with type 1 diabetes. Sequencing was carried out using naive CD4+ T cells from blood. The V gene is TRBV7-3, the J gene TRBJ2-2; 7 nucleotides align to TRBD2. The CDR3 nucleotides are TGTGCCAGCACCGACACGGGGCTAGCGGCGAACACCGGGGAGCTGTTTTTT. It encodes CASTDTGLAANTGELFF.